This paragraph reports one T cell receptor (beta chain). Its antigen remains unknown. The immunoSEQ assay was v3. Profiled with immunoSEQ multiplex PCR; TCRdb holds only in-frame clones, not every one. The sample lists tens of thousands of clones, about 70% seen once, with nearly 2% in the top ten. The entry originates in a study of TIL therapy for anti-PD-1-resistant metastatic lung cancer. Across the whole study: Tumors were harvested before any PD-1/PD-L1 blockade. Study outcomes and limitations: The cohort had more treatment-naive, never-smoker and oncogene-addicted patients than typical.

CDR3 length: 15 amino acids. Germline V gene lookup returns CDR1 SGHNT and CDR2 YYREEE (reference sequence). Germline trimming cut 4 bases from V and 0 bases from J; bases unmatched to any gene: 6. The time point here: pre-treatment sample, taken before nivolumab and TIL therapy. The material was blood, obtained at baseline. This receptor was obtained from a person aged 25 to 79 with non-small cell lung cancer. The chain uses TRBV5-4 and TRBJ2-5; TRBD1 matches 7 bases. DNA for the CDR3: TGTGCCAGCAGCAGCCGGACAGGTTACCAAGAGACCCAGTACTTC. This codes for CASSSRTGYQETQYF.